Listed below are T cell receptor beta chains from one sample, sequenced in a study of human T cells and chemical hapten exposure. MiXCR, run by TCRdb on the RACE reads, gives a single entry per CDR3 protein. The repertoire includes around 75,000 distinct CDR3 sequences, 12% of them detected once, and approximately 3.7% sits in the top ten. This specimen was whole blood, taken in connection with sensitization to the hapten diphenylcyclopropenone (DPC). These receptors were obtained from a woman in her sixties or seventies with alopecia areata. Some clones in this sample may be carry-over from other donors' samples. Each CDR3 is given with its conserved first and last residue. D genes are given only for firm matches. Size is stated for part of the rows, as once, few or many counts, or as a class when the clone is expanded.

D	size	V	J	DNA	CDR3
TRBD1	.	TRBV19	TRBJ1-5	TGTGCCAGTGAAGGGATTAGGGGGCTTTCCGGGAATCAGCCCCAGCATTTT	CASEGIRGLSGNQPQHF
TRBD2	.	TRBV15	TRBJ2-1	TGTGCCACCCAACATAGCGGGGTAGGTGAGCAGTTCTTC	CATQHSGVGEQFF
.	.	TRBV5-1	TRBJ2-1	TGCGCCAGCAGCTCGGACTCAACCTCCTACAATGAGCAGTTCTTC	CASSSDSTSYNEQFF
.	many	TRBV5-6	TRBJ1-5	TGTGCCAGCAGCTTGCGTCCGACAGTCTATAGCAATCAGCCCCAGCATTTT	CASSLRPTVYSNQPQHF
.	few	TRBV15	TRBJ1-3	TGTGCCACCAGCGATGGGAGGACAGTCCCGCCGGATTTT	CATSDGRTVPPDF
.	many	TRBV3-1	TRBJ1-1	TGTGCCAGCAGCCAAGGGGCGGGTGCCTTCTTT	CASSQGAGAFF
TRBD2	many	TRBV2	TRBJ2-1	TGTGCCAGCCTAGCGGGGGGGCCGGATGAGCAGTTCTTC	CASLAGGPDEQFF
TRBD2	few	TRBV7-6	TRBJ2-3	TGTGCCAGCAGCAATCAGGCTAGCGGGGGCCTCAGCACAGATACGCAGTATTTT	CASSNQASGGLSTDTQYF
.	many	TRBV5-5	TRBJ1-2	TGTGCCAGCAGCGTGGACAGAATTAACTATGGCTACACCTTC	CASSVDRINYGYTF
TRBD1	many	TRBV10-3	TRBJ2-7	TGTGCCATCAGTGAGTCGCAGGGGGCAGGCTACGAGCAGTACTTC	CAISESQGAGYEQYF
.	few	TRBV3-1	TRBJ2-2	TGTGCCAGCAGCCAAGACAGGAGTAACACCGGGGAGCTGTTTTTT	CASSQDRSNTGELFF
.	many	TRBV29-1	TRBJ1-2	TGCAGCGCAAAAACAGCAATCTATGGCTACACCTTC	CSAKTAIYGYTF
.	.	TRBV5-8	TRBJ1-1	TGTGCCAGCCCTTCAAGGGAGGGTGAAGCTTTCTTT	CASPSREGEAFF
TRBD2	few	TRBV5-1	TRBJ2-3	TGCGCCAGCAGCTGGAGCGGGGGCCACACAGATACGCAGTATTTT	CASSWSGGHTDTQYF
.	many	TRBV7-2	TRBJ2-3	TGTGCCAGCAGCGAAAGCACAGATACGCAGTATTTT	CASSESTDTQYF
.	many	TRBV10-3	TRBJ1-1	TGTGCCATCAGCGTCCCCCAGGGAACTGAAGCTTTCTTT	CAISVPQGTEAFF
TRBD2	few	TRBV23-1	TRBJ2-5	TGCGCCAGCAGTCACCCAGACGGACTAGCGGGGGTCCCTCTGGGGGAGACCCAGTACTTC	CASSHPDGLAGVPLGETQYF
.	.	TRBV12-3/TRBV12-4	TRBJ2-3	TGTGCCAGCAGTTTCGGGGGGCGAGCAGCAGATACGCAGTATTTT	CASSFGGRAADTQYF
TRBD2	few	TRBV7-6	TRBJ2-1	TGTGCCAGCAGCTTAGAGCCTGCTAGCGGGGGGGCCCTTAATGAGCAGTTCTTC	CASSLEPASGGALNEQFF
TRBD1	many	TRBV5-1	TRBJ2-5	TGCGCCAGCAGTCGAGGACAGGGCCAAGAGACCCAGTACTTC	CASSRGQGQETQYF
TRBD1	.	TRBV7-9	TRBJ1-1	TGTGCCAGCAGCTTAGCCGGACAGGGAAGCACTGAAGCTTTCTTT	CASSLAGQGSTEAFF
.	few	TRBV9	TRBJ2-1	TGTGCCAGCACCCGAAGGGGGGACGGGGGTAGCTACAATGAGCAGTTCTTC	CASTRRGDGGSYNEQFF
.	few	TRBV30	TRBJ2-3	TGTGCCTGGAGTGTACGTGCCACAGATACGCAGTATTTT	CAWSVRATDTQYF
.	.	TRBV6-1	TRBJ1-2	TGTGCCAGCAGTGAGGTGTCACAGACTGGCTACACCTTC	CASSEVSQTGYTF
.	few	TRBV4-1	TRBJ2-7	TGCGCCAGCAGCCAAGAATCGTATCGGGAGTACGAGCAGTACTTC	CASSQESYREYEQYF
.	.	TRBV18	TRBJ1-2	TGTGCCAGCTCACCGTACCGGGACCCAAAAGGAAGCTACACCTTC	CASSPYRDPKGSYTF
.	many	TRBV18	TRBJ1-2	TGTGCCAGCTCACCAAAGGGCGACGGGACTGCTATCAACTATGGCTACACCTTC	CASSPKGDGTAINYGYTF
TRBD2	.	TRBV9	TRBJ2-1	TGTGCCAGCAGCCTAGGGACTAGCGGGGTATACGACAATGAGCAGTTCTTC	CASSLGTSGVYDNEQFF
.	many	TRBV30	TRBJ1-2	TGTGCCTGGACAGGGTTGAACTATGGCTACACCTTC	CAWTGLNYGYTF
TRBD1	few	TRBV19	TRBJ1-5	TGTGCCAGTAGTGCCCGGACAGGGTATGGCAATCAGCCCCAGCATTTT	CASSARTGYGNQPQHF
.	.	TRBV5-1	TRBJ1-6	TGCGCCAGCAGCTGGGAGGGGATCAATTCACCCCTCCACTTT	CASSWEGINSPLHF
.	many	TRBV29-1	TRBJ2-5	TGCAGCGTTGTGCCGGTCCGGGGAGAGACCCAGTACTTC	CSVVPVRGETQYF
TRBD1	many	TRBV27	TRBJ1-1	TGTGCCAGCAGTTTAGGGACCGACAGGGGCCACACTGAAGCTTTCTTT	CASSLGTDRGHTEAFF
.	many	TRBV10-1	TRBJ2-5	TGCGCCAGCAGTGACAGGGCTGAGACCCAGTACTTC	CASSDRAETQYF
.	few	TRBV11-2	TRBJ2-7	TGTGCCAGCAGCTTCTTCCAGGGGGGGACCTACGAGCAGTACTTC	CASSFFQGGTYEQYF
.	.	TRBV20-1	TRBJ2-4	TGCAGTGCTAGGGAGCAAGGCCCGGGGGCCAAAAACATTCAGTACTTC	CSAREQGPGAKNIQYF
.	few	TRBV28	TRBJ2-6	TGTGCCAGCATGGGCCCCACAGGGTCCCGCTCTGGGGCCAACGTCCTGACTTTC	CASMGPTGSRSGANVLTF
.	.	TRBV6-6	TRBJ1-2	TGTGCCAGCAGCCCGACAGACCCTAGCTATGGCTACACCTTC	CASSPTDPSYGYTF
.	.	TRBV7-9	TRBJ2-1	TGTGCCAGCAGTCGGGGCAATGAGCAGTTCTTC	CASSRGNEQFF
.	many	TRBV7-9	TRBJ1-1	TGTGCCAGCAGCTCCCGACAGATAAACACTGAAGCTTTCTTT	CASSSRQINTEAFF
.	.	TRBV29-1	TRBJ1-5	TGCAGCGTTTGGGAGGGCGGGCGCAATCAGCCCCAGCATTTT	CSVWEGGRNQPQHF
.	few	TRBV5-1	TRBJ2-7	TGCGCCAGCAGCGGCGGGACAGACTACGAGCAGTACTTC	CASSGGTDYEQYF
.	few	TRBV6-5	TRBJ2-3	TGTGCCAGCAGTTACGCCTCGGAGGGGGATACGCAGTATTTT	CASSYASEGDTQYF